This TCR beta chain was profiled in a study of cytomegalovirus exposure and HLA in healthy donors. General study results and limits: With later analysis, a missense DCLRE1C variant became linked to TCR beta V- and J-gene trimming. In terms of immune exposure information, only CMV serostatus was available.

There are a few counts of this clone. Its antigen is still unknown. CDR1 is KGHSH, CDR2 LQKENI, per germline. The CDR3 is 16 residues long. The V end was cut by 4 bases, the J end by 2 bases, with 14 bases between. In the PCR, 60 Vbeta and 13 Jbeta primers were used. The table came from immunoSEQ multiplex PCR; TCRdb's copy has only in-frame clones and leaves some out. Here the sample spans about 160,000 clones, over 60% being singletons. The J gene is TRBJ2-2, the V gene TRBV18, with D possibly matching TRBD1 (6 bases). This receptor was obtained from a woman aged 50 to 65 in good health and CMV-seropositive. The sample consisted of PBMCs. The chain's CDR3 is CASSLLRDTNTGELFF. Written as DNA, the CDR3 is TGTGCCAGCTCACTCCTAAGGGACACTAACACCGGGGAGCTGTTTTTT.